Below are 32 T cell receptor beta chains sequenced from a single sample in a study of cytomegalovirus exposure and HLA in healthy donors. Amplification used 60 Vbeta primers and 13 Jbeta primers. Assay: immunoSEQ multiplex PCR; the TCRdb copy retains only in-frame clones and omits some. The sample consists of about 120,000 clones, under 80% of them appearing once. The material sequenced was PBMCs. Receptor source: a man in his forties in good health and CMV-seropositive.

J is TRBJ1-2 and V is TRBV15; TRBD1 agrees at 9 bases. CDR1 is LNHNV, CDR2 YYDKDF, per germline (reference sequence). There are 13 residues in the CDR3. V was pared by 9 bases and J by 4 bases, with 6 bases of the junction left unmatched. CDR3 region: CATGQGFFYGYTF. The CDR3, as DNA: TGTGCCACGGGACAGGGATTTTTCTATGGCTACACCTTC.

The J gene is TRBJ2-2, the V gene TRBV11-3; 7 nucleotides agree with TRBD1. With V trimmed by 5 bases and J by 2 bases, 5 bases remained unmatched. In germline, CDR1 is SGHNT, CDR2 YENEEA. The length of the CDR3 is 15 residues. The CDR3 DNA reads TGTGCCAGCAGCACGGGACAGACCAACACCGGGGAGCTGTTTTTT. It translates to CASSTGQTNTGELFF.

The chain employs TRBV4-2 and TRBJ2-7; weak D call: TRBD2 (6 bases). Per the germline V gene, CDR1 is LGHNA and CDR2 is YNFKEQ. The ends were cut back, 1 base at V and 6 bases at J, with 16 bases in the middle. The CDR3 runs 15 residues. In DNA form, the CDR3 reads TGTGCCAGCAGCCAAGCGGGGGTGGGGCTCGCCGAGCAGTACTTC. Translation gives CASSQAGVGLAEQYF.

The CDR3 DNA sequence: TGTGCCAGCAGCTTGTTTTACGGGAGATCTGTTTACGAGCAGTACTTC. Protein sequence: CASSLFYGRSVYEQYF. The chain has TRBV5-4 and TRBJ2-7; D is possibly TRBD2 (6 bases). Germline CDR1 reads SGHNT; CDR2 reads YYREEE (reference sequence). This CDR3 is built from 16 residues. Trimming removed 1 base at V and 4 bases at J, with 18 bases between.

This clone was found once. The chain is built from TRBV4-1 and TRBJ1-5; 7 bases are shared with TRBD1. The CDR3 is made up of 17 amino acids. Germline V CDR1 and CDR2: MGHRA, YSYEKL. Losses at the gene ends were 0 bases for V and 9 bases for J; bases not matched to a gene: 14. The CDR3 DNA sequence: TGCGCCAGCAGCCAAGATCTATCCAGGGGGAGATTAGTGCCCCAGCATTTT. Amino acids: CASSQDLSRGRLVPQHF.

The chain links TRBV2 to TRBJ2-5, with 11 bases aligning to TRBD2. CDR1 SNHLY and CDR2 FYNNEI come from the germline V gene. V dropped 7 bases and J dropped 2; count of bases not matched to a gene: 6. This CDR3 is built from 15 residues. Here the CDR3 DNA reads TGTGCCAGCACTAAACTAGCGGGGGTACAAGAGACCCAGTACTTC. Encoded protein: CASTKLAGVQETQYF. Filled out from reference TRBV2 and TRBJ2-5, the complete variable domain reads EPEVTQTPSHQVTQMGQEVILRCVPISNHLYFYWYRQILGQKVEFLVSFYNNEISEKSEIFDDQFSVERPDGSNFTLKIRSTKLEDSAMYFCASTKLAGVQETQYFGPGTRLLVL.

V and J are TRBV19 and TRBJ1-1, with D possibly being TRBD1 (6 bases). Deletions cut 6 bases from V and 6 bases from J, with 11 bases between. This CDR3 comprises 12 residues. CDR1 and CDR2 (germline): LNHDA, SQIVND (reference sequence). The CDR3 DNA sequence: TGTGCCAGTAGCCTACAGGGATCTGAAGCTTTCTTT. Translating it yields CASSLQGSEAFF.

The rearrangement uses TRBV5-4 and TRBJ2-7; 10 bases are shared with TRBD1. Per the germline V gene, CDR1 is SGHNT and CDR2 is YYREEE (reference sequence). V lost 4 bases and J lost 2; bases outside the gene matches: 6. The CDR3 runs to 15 residues. For the CDR3, the DNA is TGTGCCAGCAGCAAGGGACAGGGGAGGACCTACGAGCAGTACTTC. It encodes CASSKGQGRTYEQYF.

This chain connects TRBV7-9 to TRBJ1-6; 10 bases are shared with TRBD1. V shed 5 bases and J 10 bases; nucleotides not matched to a gene: 5. This CDR3 is 14 amino acids long. The germline V gene has CDR1 SEHNR and CDR2 FQNEAQ (reference sequence). The CDR3 nucleotides read TGTGCCAGCAGCCCCGGGACAGGGGACTCACCCCTCCACTTT. It specifies CASSPGTGDSPLHF.

This clone is a singleton in its sample. V and J are TRBV9 and TRBJ1-1; D unclear. With 5 bases removed from V and 5 bases from J, the gap between germline ends came to 16 bases. This CDR3 has 14 residues. Germline loops: CDR1 SGDLS, CDR2 YYNGEE. The CDR3 DNA reads TGTGCCAGCAGATTCCTGAGGAGAGGGACTGAAGCTTTCTTT. Translated, it gives CASRFLRRGTEAFF.

This chain links TRBV7-9 with TRBJ1-4, with D hard to call. The CDR3 runs 12 residues. The germline V gene has CDR1 SEHNR and CDR2 FQNEAQ (reference sequence). V lost 1 base and J lost 12, with 9 bases in between. CDR3 DNA sequence: TGTGCCAGCAGCTTAGTTCCCGGAGAACTGTTTTTT. Its protein product is CASSLVPGELFF.

CDR3 sequence (DNA): TGTGCCATCAGTGAGCCAGGCGCCGGTCAGCCCCAGCATTTT. Encoded protein: CAISEPGAGQPQHF. This rearrangement joins TRBV10-3 to TRBJ1-5; no firm D call. Per germline, CDR1 ENHRY and CDR2 SYGVKD. The CDR3 consists of 14 residues. V was trimmed by 2 bases and J by 6 bases, leaving 11 bases between them.

The rearrangement links TRBV7-9 to TRBJ2-1; 9 bases agree with TRBD1. The ends lost 7 bases at V and 7 bases at J; junction bases unmatched: 5. CDR1 is SEHNR, CDR2 FQNEAQ, per germline (reference sequence). This CDR3 contains 13 residues. CDR3 sequence: CASKGQGVNEQFF. The CDR3 region has the DNA TGTGCCAGCAAGGGACAGGGCGTAAATGAGCAGTTCTTC.

The chain recombines TRBV30 with TRBJ1-1, with D maybe TRBD1 (6 bases). V was trimmed by 4 bases and J by 1 base, leaving 19 bases between them. This CDR3 region has 16 residues. Germline V gene sequence: CDR1 GTSNPN, CDR2 SVGIG (reference sequence). CDR3 DNA: TGTGCCTGGAAGCTTCAATGGGGGCGAAGGAACACTGAAGCTTTCTTT. This gives the protein CAWKLQWGRRNTEAFF.

The chain joins TRBV7-2 to TRBJ2-6; D may be TRBD2 (5 bases). The V gene lost 1 base and the J gene lost 4 bases, with 11 bases spanning the gap. The CDR3 runs 16 residues. The V gene's germline CDR1 is SGHTA and CDR2 FQGNSA. Here the CDR3 reads CASSLDGVSGANVLTF. The CDR3 DNA reads as TGTGCCAGCAGCTTAGACGGGGTCTCCGGGGCCAACGTCCTGACTTTC.

This chain links TRBV5-1 with TRBJ2-5, with D possibly TRBD1 on 7 matching bases. In germline, CDR1 is SGHRS, CDR2 YFSETQ. CDR3 length: 16 amino acids. Between the trimmed V and J ends, which lost 0 bases and 5 bases, there was a span of 17 bases. The CDR3, as DNA: TGCGCCAGCAGCTTGGTAGGAGGGGGCGGTTCTGAGACCCAGTACTTC. Amino acids: CASSLVGGGGSETQYF.

The chain employs TRBV19 and TRBJ2-7; 8 nucleotides agree with TRBD1. The germline CDR1 and CDR2 sequences are LNHDA and SQIVND (reference sequence). Trimming removed 4 bases from V and 3 bases from J; junction bases left unmatched: 8. This CDR3 has 15 amino acids. The CDR3 nucleotides are TGTGCCAGTAGTACCCAGGACGGACAGGGCTACGAGCAGTACTTC. It encodes CASSTQDGQGYEQYF.

This clone was detected only a few times. The rearrangement uses TRBV10-3 and TRBJ2-3; 12 nucleotides match TRBD2. V was pared by 3 bases and J by 6 bases, with 7 bases of the junction left unmatched. Germline CDR1 is ENHRY and CDR2 is SYGVKD. This CDR3 is 16 amino acids long. This chain's CDR3 is CAISERLAGAGDTQYF. The DNA for the CDR3 is TGTGCCATCAGTGAACGACTAGCGGGGGCGGGGGATACGCAGTATTTT.

The chain joins TRBV29-1 to TRBJ1-2; no definite D call. The CDR3 contains 15 residues. The ends were cut back, 3 bases at V and 4 bases at J, with 18 bases in the middle. Germline assignment: CDR1 SQVTM and CDR2 ANQGSEA. The CDR3 region has the DNA TGCAGCGTTGAGTTCCGGGTAAAAAAGATCTATGGCTACACCTTC. Protein product: CSVEFRVKKIYGYTF.

Notes on this clone: Because the CDR3 is missing its conserved closing phenylalanine or tryptophan, this is likely a read error. It is unclear where the CDR3 begins or ends on the DNA, so no DNA is shown, and the CDR3 is as TCRdb lists it. V and J are TRBV6-1 and TRBJ1-2; TRBD1, the table's D call, lacks a check against the DNA. Germline-derived CDR1 and CDR2 are MNHNS and SASEGT. The CDR3 region is 13 residues in length, termini included. CDR3 loop: CASSPRDREVRFP.

The CDR3: CASSKSGGKFETQYF. The CDR3 DNA is TGTGCCAGCAGCAAATCAGGGGGTAAATTTGAGACCCAGTACTTC. The chain uses TRBV7-6 and TRBJ2-5; 7 nucleotides line up with TRBD1. J gave up 5 bases and V 5 bases, and 11 bases lay outside the gene matches. The CDR3 consists of 15 residues. Germline assignment: CDR1 SGHVS and CDR2 FNYEAQ.

V gene TRBV6-1 combines with J gene TRBJ1-1, with 9 positions matching TRBD1. J was trimmed by 4 bases and V by 6 bases; bases with no gene match: 3. The CDR3 consists of 13 residues. Germline CDR1 reads MNHNS; CDR2 reads SASEGT. CDR3 in amino acids: CASRDRGITEAFF. The CDR3 DNA sequence: TGTGCCAGCAGAGACAGGGGGATCACTGAAGCTTTCTTT.

The rearrangement uses TRBV25-1 and TRBJ2-2; D not resolved. Trimming took off 3 bases at V and 6 bases at J, with 8 bases between the two ends. CDR3 length: 13 residues. Per germline, CDR1 MGHDK and CDR2 SYGVNS. CDR3 sequence: CASSDLPPGELFF. The CDR3 DNA is TGTGCCAGCAGTGACCTACCTCCCGGGGAGCTGTTTTTT.

This chain links TRBV7-9 with TRBJ1-2; 7 nucleotides line up with TRBD1. Germline loops: CDR1 SEHNR, CDR2 FQNEAQ (reference sequence). Germline trimming cut 7 bases from V and 2 bases from J; bases unmatched to any gene: 10. The CDR3 loop spans 15 amino acids. The DNA of the CDR3 is TGTGCCAGCAACCAGGCGACCAGGGGGAACTATGGCTACACCTTC. Its translation: CASNQATRGNYGYTF.

The chain couples TRBV7-6 to TRBJ1-3; no clear D gene. V shed 5 bases and J shed 4 bases, with 6 bases lying between them. The CDR3 sequence is 12 residues long. In germline, CDR1 is SGHVS, CDR2 FNYEAQ. CDR3 region: CASSPPGNTIYF. The DNA for the CDR3 is TGTGCCAGCAGCCCTCCGGGAAACACCATATATTTT.

The chain employs TRBV30 and TRBJ1-3, with D maybe TRBD1 (6 bases). The CDR3 contains 14 residues. The V end lost 3 bases, the J end lost 9 bases, and 18 bases lay between the germline ends. Germline CDR1 GTSNPN, CDR2 SVGIG (reference sequence). CDR3 bases: TGTGCCTGGAGCGGACCCCGGACAGCCGTCACCATATATTTT. Amino acids: CAWSGPRTAVTIYF.

The J gene is TRBJ2-2, the V gene TRBV7-2; the D is unclear. V was clipped by 4 bases and J by 6 bases, with 6 bases between them. The CDR3 extends over 12 amino acids. The V gene's germline CDR1 is SGHTA and CDR2 FQGNSA. The CDR3 loop is CASSYTPGELFF. CDR3 coding DNA: TGTGCCAGCAGCTACACGCCCGGGGAGCTGTTTTTT.

A single count supports this clone. As DNA, the CDR3 is TGTGCCAGCAGTGCTCATTCAAGGGGTGGGAACACTGAAGCTTTCTTT. Translating gives CASSAHSRGGNTEAFF. The chain combines TRBV6-1 with TRBJ1-1; TRBD1 is a possible D gene (5 bases). The CDR3 length is 16 residues. Germline V CDR1 and CDR2: MNHNS, SASEGT. With 4 bases removed from V and 1 base from J, the gap between germline ends came to 16 bases.

The chain is built from TRBV11-3 and TRBJ2-4; D may be TRBD1 (6 bases). This CDR3 has 13 residues. The V gene's germline CDR1 is SGHNT and CDR2 YENEEA. V was clipped by 0 bases and J by 10 bases, with 10 bases between them. The CDR3 DNA reads TGTGCCAGCAGCTTAGACAGGGGCCGTATTCAGTACTTC. Protein sequence: CASSLDRGRIQYF.

The gene calls are TRBV7-9 and TRBJ2-2; 10 bases line up with TRBD2. With 3 bases clipped from V and 4 bases from J, the junction kept 2 bases outside the gene matches. Germline lookup yields CDR1 SEHNR and CDR2 FQNEAQ (reference sequence). The CDR3 runs to 15 residues. CDR3 nucleotides: TGTGCCAGCAGCTTGGGACTAGCGTCCACCGGGGAGCTGTTTTTT. Its protein is CASSLGLASTGELFF.

The chain is built from TRBV19 and TRBJ1-5; tentatively, D is TRBD1 (5 bases). Germline V CDR1 and CDR2: LNHDA, SQIVND (reference sequence). CDR3 length: 14 residues. With 5 bases removed from V and 3 bases from J, the gap between germline ends came to 11 bases. In DNA form, the CDR3 reads TGTGCCAGTAGTCCCTGGGACTTCAATCAGCCCCAGCATTTT. This translates into CASSPWDFNQPQHF.

The rearrangement joins TRBV5-1 to TRBJ1-4; D gene uncertain. The germline V gene has CDR1 SGHRS and CDR2 YFSETQ. CDR3 length: 15 amino acids. Trimming stripped 0 bases from V and 1 base from J, with 7 bases between. The chain's CDR3 is CASSLDSLTNEKLFF. The CDR3 region has the DNA TGCGCCAGCAGCTTGGACAGCCTAACTAATGAAAAACTGTTTTTT.